This T cell receptor (beta chain) was recovered during a study of CD8 T cells in Susac syndrome. This clonotype was recorded once. cDNA came from about 0.5 to 1 ug RNA primed by random hexamers. TCRdb analysed the immunoSEQ multiplex PCR reads with MiXCR anew, one entry per CDR3 protein. The sample lists about 150,000 distinct CDR3 sequences; approximately 95% were seen once. The V end lost 5 bases, the J end lost 2 bases, and 7 bases lay between the germline ends. CDR3 length: 12 amino acids. Germline V gives CDR1 SGHTA, CDR2 FQGNSA. The T cells that were sequenced for TCR beta were CD8+ and CD4+ cells from blood. The patients with Susac syndrome satisfied recently defined diagnostic criteria for either definite or probable disease.

The receptor comes from a human donor with Susac syndrome. The rearrangement links TRBV7-2 to TRBJ2-7, with D unresolved. Sequencing input: CD4+ T cells from PBMCs. The CDR3: CASSQDAYEQYF. CDR3 DNA: TGTGCCAGCAGCCAGGACGCCTACGAGCAGTACTTC.